Included here is one T cell receptor beta chain sequence, with context. Its antigen remains unknown. It may be a read error: a sequence one base away is much more abundant. This entry belongs to a study of post-analysis software for immune sequencing data. Study-level background: Included among the disease courses, which were recorded for the cohort, were relapsing-remitting, secondary progressive and progressive-relapsing multiple sclerosis.

Sequencing libraries made from TCR beta cDNA carried unique molecular identifiers. TCRdb reprocessed the PCR reads via MiXCR and lists one record per CDR3 protein. The sample holds 550,000 to 700,000 distinct CDR3 sequences; roughly 40% are singletons and the top ten take about 1.5%. General study findings and limits: Samples prepared in the same batch strongly co-clustered by F measure. In patients, about 5 TRBV segments were more frequent than in controls, with TRBV5-6, TRBV5-1 and TRBV20-1 among them. Compared with controls, patients showed significantly lower normalized Chao1 diversity.

Germline V lookup: CDR1 MNHEY, CDR2 SVGAGI. CDR3 length equals 16 residues. V gave up 6 bases and J gave up 11 bases; unmatched junction bases: 20. V and J are TRBV6-5 and TRBJ2-5; the match to TRBD1 covers 8 bases. Specimen: blood. The receptor's source is a girl aged 5-17 years with multiple sclerosis. The CDR3 protein is CASRRTGLGAVNEQYF. DNA of the CDR3: TGTGCCAGCAGGAGGACAGGGTTAGGTGCGGTCAATGAGCAGTACTTC.